A selection of T cell receptor beta chains follows, all from one sample in a study of lymphopenia after photon versus proton radiotherapy. Only in-frame clones appear in the TCRdb table, and some are missing; sequencing was by immunoSEQ multiplex PCR. The table records around 50,000 clones, approximately 84% of them present only once. This sample comprised peripheral blood, obtained from a patient treated with proton-based radiotherapy. The receptors originated from a man aged 60-69 years with pancreatic cancer. Both conserved end residues are part of each CDR3. The order of the fields is V gene, D gene, J gene, clone size, CDR3 protein, CDR3 DNA. The D gene is left open where the match is weak. A row's size may be missing; if present it is once, few, many or a size class.

TRBV7-2	NA	TRBJ2-1	NA	CASSSRTGNMGQFF	TGTGCCAGCAGCTCCCGGACTGGAAACATGGGGCAGTTCTTC
TRBV30	TRBD1	TRBJ2-7	NA	CAWSVTGVGEQYF	TGTGCCTGGAGTGTAACAGGGGTTGGCGAGCAGTACTTC
TRBV5-8	NA	TRBJ1-2	few	CASSMDLNYGYTF	TGTGCCAGCAGCATGGATCTTAACTATGGCTACACCTTC
TRBV27	NA	TRBJ2-1	NA	CASSPRGSYNEQFF	TGTGCCAGCAGCCCCCGGGGTTCGTACAATGAGCAGTTCTTC
TRBV19	NA	TRBJ1-5	NA	CASSRGHQPQHF	TGTGCCAGTAGTCGGGGCCATCAGCCCCAGCATTTT
TRBV19	NA	TRBJ2-7	NA	CASSIPAGPYPYEQYF	TGTGCCAGTAGTATACCGGCAGGGCCTTACCCCTACGAGCAGTACTTC
TRBV28	TRBD2	TRBJ2-7	NA	CASSPGLAETYEQYF	TGTGCCAGCAGTCCCGGACTAGCGGAAACCTACGAGCAGTACTTC
TRBV27	TRBD2	TRBJ2-1	few	CASSLYFGGRAYNEQFF	TGTGCCAGCAGCCTTTACTTCGGGGGGAGAGCCTACAATGAGCAGTTCTTC
TRBV7-9	NA	TRBJ2-7	NA	CASSTGTPVNEQYF	TGTGCCAGCAGTACCGGGACCCCGGTTAACGAGCAGTACTTC
TRBV12-2	NA	TRBJ2-7	NA	CASRFSLVWEYEQYF	TGTGCAAGTCGCTTTTCGCTAGTTTGGGAGTACGAGCAGTACTTC
TRBV28	NA	TRBJ1-1	NA	CASSLWGGNTEAFF	TGTGCCAGCAGTTTATGGGGTGGGAACACTGAAGCTTTCTTT
TRBV6-6	NA	TRBJ2-7	NA	CASSYPGPQREQYF	TGTGCCAGCAGTTACCCGGGACCTCAGCGGGAGCAGTACTTC
TRBV7-3	TRBD2	TRBJ2-1	NA	CASSPGTSEYNEQFF	TGTGCCAGCAGCCCTGGGACTAGCGAGTACAATGAGCAGTTCTTC
TRBV9	TRBD2	TRBJ2-5	once	CASSAGTSGRASGQETQYF	TGTGCCAGCAGCGCCGGAACTAGCGGGAGGGCGAGTGGCCAAGAGACCCAGTACTTC
TRBV6-1	TRBD1	TRBJ2-7	NA	CASSPVQGADYEQYF	TGTGCCAGCAGCCCCGTTCAGGGGGCGGACTACGAGCAGTACTTC
TRBV29-1	TRBD1	TRBJ2-7	few	CSAEGRGHHEQYF	TGCAGCGCCGAGGGCAGGGGGCATCACGAGCAGTACTTC
TRBV29-1	NA	TRBJ2-3	NA	CSVTKRTDTQYF	TGCAGCGTTACAAAACGTACAGATACGCAGTATTTT
TRBV6-1	NA	TRBJ1-4	NA	CASSELQGEKLFF	TGTGCCAGCAGTGAACTCCAGGGAGAAAAACTGTTTTTT
TRBV4-3	TRBD2	TRBJ2-1	NA	CASSQGTSGYNEQFF	TGCGCCAGCAGCCAAGGGACTAGCGGCTACAATGAGCAGTTCTTC
TRBV19	TRBD1	TRBJ2-5	once	CASAGTGQETQYF	TGTGCCAGTGCCGGGACAGGGCAAGAGACCCAGTACTTC
TRBV19	NA	TRBJ2-1	NA	CASKGPGLYNEQFF	TGTGCCAGTAAGGGCCCGGGACTTTACAATGAGCAGTTCTTC
TRBV7-2	NA	TRBJ2-7	NA	CASSLAGSSYEQYF	TGTGCCAGCAGCTTAGCGGGCAGCTCCTACGAGCAGTACTTC
TRBV5-6	TRBD1	TRBJ2-2	NA	CASRRTGAYTGELFF	TGTGCCAGCAGAAGGACAGGGGCTTACACCGGGGAGCTGTTTTTT
TRBV25-1	TRBD1	TRBJ2-5	NA	CASAQQGQAYQETQYF	TGTGCCAGCGCTCAACAGGGACAGGCCTACCAAGAGACCCAGTACTTC
TRBV5-6	NA	TRBJ2-5	NA	CASSYLVSSDEETQYF	TGTGCCAGCAGCTATCTGGTATCGTCCGACGAAGAGACCCAGTACTTC
TRBV4-2	TRBD1	TRBJ1-2	once	CASSTGVRANGYTF	TGTGCCAGCAGCACAGGGGTCAGGGCAAATGGCTACACCTTC
TRBV30	TRBD2	TRBJ2-1	NA	CAWRRNLIGGGPFSYNEQFF	TGTGCCTGGAGACGAAACTTGATTGGGGGAGGGCCTTTTAGCTACAATGAGCAGTTCTTC
TRBV7-9	NA	TRBJ2-7	NA	CASSPGVREQYF	TGTGCCAGCAGCCCGGGGGTTCGGGAGCAGTACTTC
TRBV19	NA	TRBJ1-5	NA	CASSIFNTNHQPQHF	TGTGCCAGTAGTATATTCAACACGAATCATCAGCCCCAGCATTTT
TRBV4-1	TRBD1	TRBJ1-1	NA	CASSHVGTGDLAFF	TGCGCCAGCAGCCATGTCGGGACAGGGGACCTAGCTTTCTTT
TRBV6-8	NA	TRBJ1-2	few	CASGARGYTF	TGTGCCAGCGGTGCCCGTGGCTACACCTTC
TRBV4-3	NA	TRBJ2-6	NA	CASSPTAGPSGANVLTF	TGCGCCAGCAGCCCAACTGCAGGGCCCTCTGGGGCCAACGTCCTGACTTTC
TRBV9	NA	TRBJ2-3	NA	CASSVGTSGTDTQYF	TGTGCCAGCAGCGTAGGGACATCGGGAACAGATACGCAGTATTTT
TRBV7-8	TRBD1	TRBJ2-6	NA	CASSTGTGHSGANVLTF	TGTGCCAGCAGCACCGGGACAGGGCACTCTGGGGCCAACGTCCTGACTTTC
TRBV28	NA	TRBJ1-5	NA	CASSTGIGQPQHF	TGTGCCAGCAGCACAGGGATTGGGCAGCCCCAGCATTTT
TRBV18	TRBD1	TRBJ1-1	NA	CASSRGQGTNTEAFF	TGTGCCAGCTCACGAGGACAGGGAACGAACACTGAAGCTTTCTTT
TRBV20-1	NA	TRBJ1-1	NA	CSARQDTEAFF	TGCAGTGCTAGGCAGGACACTGAAGCTTTCTTT
TRBV5-1	NA	TRBJ1-2	NA	CASSLGGGEGYTF	TGCGCCAGCAGCTTGGGAGGCGGGGAAGGCTACACCTTC
TRBV4-3	NA	TRBJ2-6	NA	CASSQEGGLGANVLTF	TGCGCCAGCAGCCAAGAGGGGGGGCTTGGGGCCAACGTCCTGACTTTC
TRBV6-1	NA	TRBJ2-3	NA	CATNRDTDTQYF	TGTGCCACGAACAGGGACACAGATACGCAGTATTTT
TRBV7-3	NA	TRBJ1-1	NA	CASSEQGAVTEAFF	TGTGCCAGCAGCGAACAGGGTGCTGTCACTGAAGCTTTCTTT
TRBV5-4	TRBD2	TRBJ2-3	once	CASSFPSGRTDMQYF	TGTGCCAGCAGCTTCCCTAGCGGGAGGACAGATATGCAGTATTTT
TRBV5-5	TRBD1	TRBJ1-2	NA	CASSPRQGALLANYGYTF	TGTGCCAGCAGCCCCCGACAGGGGGCTTTGTTAGCTAACTATGGCTACACCTTC
TRBV28	NA	TRBJ1-5	NA	CASRLGQSRNVAQHF	TGTGCCAGCAGACTAGGACAGTCCCGAAATGTCGCCCAGCATTTT
TRBV5-1	TRBD2	TRBJ2-1	NA	CASKGLAGEEKGNEQFF	TGCGCCAGCAAGGGACTAGCGGGAGAAGAAAAGGGCAATGAGCAGTTCTTC
TRBV18	TRBD2	TRBJ2-3	NA	CASSGGLAGVADTQYF	TGTGCCAGCTCAGGAGGACTAGCGGGTGTCGCAGATACGCAGTATTTT
TRBV5-4	NA	TRBJ1-2	NA	CASSLAGLDGYTF	TGTGCCAGCAGCTTGGCGGGTCTGGATGGCTACACCTTC
TRBV19	NA	TRBJ1-2	NA	CASSISVYGYTF	TGTGCCAGTAGTATCTCGGTCTATGGCTACACCTTC
TRBV27	NA	TRBJ1-2	few	CASSLKQAAYGYTF	TGTGCCAGCAGTTTAAAACAGGCAGCCTATGGCTACACCTTC
TRBV6-1	TRBD1	TRBJ2-7	NA	CASADRVLEQYF	TGTGCCAGCGCGGACAGGGTCCTGGAGCAGTACTTC
TRBV6-1	NA	TRBJ1-5	NA	CASRQRGASNQPQHF	TGTGCCTCCCGACAGCGGGGGGCTAGCAATCAGCCCCAGCATTTT
TRBV7-2	NA	TRBJ1-2	NA	CASSLQGYGYTF	TGTGCCAGCAGCTTACAGGGTTATGGCTACACCTTC